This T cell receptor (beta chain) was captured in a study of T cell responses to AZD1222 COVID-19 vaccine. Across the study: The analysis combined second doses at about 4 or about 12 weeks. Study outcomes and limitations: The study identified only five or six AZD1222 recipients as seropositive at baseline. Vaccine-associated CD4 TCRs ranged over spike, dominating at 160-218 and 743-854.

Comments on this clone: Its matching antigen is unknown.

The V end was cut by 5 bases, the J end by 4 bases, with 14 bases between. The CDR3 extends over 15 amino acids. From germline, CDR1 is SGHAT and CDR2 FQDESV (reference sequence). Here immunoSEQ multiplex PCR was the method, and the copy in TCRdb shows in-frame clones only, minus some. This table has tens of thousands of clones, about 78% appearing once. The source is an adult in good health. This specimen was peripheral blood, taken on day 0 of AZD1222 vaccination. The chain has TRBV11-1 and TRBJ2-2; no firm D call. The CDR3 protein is CASSQNSVTTGELFF. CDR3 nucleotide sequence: TGTGCCAGCAGCCAAAATAGTGTCACCACCGGGGAGCTGTTTTTT.